These 30 T cell receptor beta chains were all obtained from the same sample, sequenced in a study of human T cells and chemical hapten exposure. The time point here: patch test 3, about 24 weeks after DPC sensitization. Described treatment: therapeutic diphenylcyclopropenone sensitization with weekly scalp DPC. TCRdb processed the RACE reads anew with MiXCR; each CDR3 protein has one entry. The sample lists 97,000 or so distinct CDR3 sequences, around 25% occurring once. Specimen: whole blood, collected in connection with sensitization to the hapten diphenylcyclopropenone (DPC). The receptors come from a middle-aged man with alopecia areata. Some clones in this sample may be carry-over from other donors' samples.

This clonotype was observed a few times. V is TRBV9 and J is TRBJ2-5; perhaps TRBD2 as D (6 bases). V was clipped by 0 bases and J by 5 bases, with 14 bases between them. The CDR3 is 15 amino acids. The germline V gene encodes CDR1 SGDLS and CDR2 YYNGEE. In DNA, the CDR3 is TGTGCCAGCAGCGTAGGATTTGGGGCGGGGGAGACCCAGTACTTC. Translating gives CASSVGFGAGETQYF.

Only a few counts were recorded for this clonotype. The V gene is TRBV5-1, the J gene TRBJ2-3, with 7 bases aligning to TRBD2. V shed 0 bases, J shed 2 bases, and the junction held 6 bases outside the gene matches. The CDR3 extends over 16 amino acids. Germline CDR1 SGHRS, CDR2 YFSETQ. As DNA, the CDR3 is TGCGCCAGCAGCTTGGAGGGACTATCTATCACAGATACGCAGTATTTT. It specifies CASSLEGLSITDTQYF.

This clonotype was found a few times. The chain couples TRBV6-5 to TRBJ2-5; D possibly corresponds to TRBD2 (6 bases). With 5 bases removed from V and 1 base from J, the gap between germline ends came to 17 bases. The CDR3 has 16 residues. In germline, CDR1 is MNHEY, CDR2 SVGAGI. The CDR3 reads CASSGIFTGLQETQYF. Written as DNA, the CDR3 is TGTGCCAGCAGTGGGATTTTCACGGGACTCCAAGAGACCCAGTACTTC.

This chain uses TRBV24-1 with TRBJ2-2; 7 bases align to TRBD1. Germline CDR1 is KGHDR and CDR2 is SFDVKD. The CDR3 runs 16 residues. V trimming: 1 base; J trimming: 3 bases; junction bases outside the gene matches: 4. CDR3 DNA sequence: TGTGCCACCAGTGATTTAAGCAGGGGGTACACCGGGGAGCTGTTTTTT. The encoded protein is CATSDLSRGYTGELFF.

This clonotype appeared many times. V usage is TRBV6-2 or TRBV6-3 and J usage is TRBJ1-5; D gene ambiguous. The CDR3 is 13 residues long. The germline gives CDR1 MNHEY, CDR2 SVGEGT. The germline V and J ends were trimmed by 5 bases and 4 bases, with 9 bases remaining between them. This CDR3 reads CASSRTENQPQHF. CDR3 bases: TGTGCCAGCAGTCGGACGGAGAATCAGCCCCAGCATTTT.

This clonotype was counted a few times. The chain carries TRBV6-5 and TRBJ2-2; 7 bases fit TRBD2. The CDR3 has 12 amino acids. Germline assignment: CDR1 MNHEY and CDR2 SVGAGI. The J segment lost 5 bases and the V segment lost 8 bases, leaving 2 bases of the junction unmatched. The CDR3 protein is CASRGETGELFF. DNA for the CDR3: TGTGCCAGCCGGGGGGAGACCGGGGAGCTGTTTTTT.

A few counts support this clonotype. The chain carries TRBV10-2 and TRBJ2-2, with D perhaps matching TRBD2 (6 bases). The CDR3 has 15 amino acids. V gave up 7 bases and J gave up 4 bases, with 16 bases separating them. CDR1 is WSHSY, CDR2 SAAADI, per germline. This CDR3 is CASKGLPMGTGELFF. The CDR3 region has the DNA TGCGCCAGCAAGGGACTCCCGATGGGCACCGGGGAGCTGTTTTTT.

The chain employs TRBV7-9 and TRBJ2-3, with 12 bases aligning to TRBD2. J was trimmed by 4 bases and V by 7 bases; bases with no gene match: 12. Per germline, CDR1 SEHNR and CDR2 FQNEAQ (reference sequence). The CDR3 extends over 17 amino acids. CDR3 sequence: CASKTGGLAGIADTQYF. The CDR3, as DNA: TGTGCCAGCAAGACTGGCGGACTAGCGGGAATCGCAGATACGCAGTATTTT.

The rearrangement joins TRBV20-1 to TRBJ1-3; no clear D. The germline V gene has CDR1 DFQATT and CDR2 SNEGSKA (reference sequence). The CDR3 runs 12 residues. Between the trimmed V and J ends, which lost 3 bases and 2 bases, there was a span of 5 bases. CDR3 sequence reads: CSARTPGNTIYF. The DNA for the CDR3 is TGCAGTGCTAGGACCCCTGGAAACACCATATATTTT.

This clonotype was picked up a small number of times. The chain couples TRBV15 to TRBJ1-1, with 11 bases that match TRBD1. This CDR3 spans 14 amino acids. The germline CDR1 and CDR2 sequences are LNHNV and YYDKDF (reference sequence). Trimming removed 4 bases from V and 8 bases from J; junction bases left unmatched: 6. CDR3 nucleotides: TGTGCCACCAGCACCGGGACAGGGGGTACCGAAGCTTTCTTT. This codes for CATSTGTGGTEAFF.

The rearrangement links TRBV4-2 to TRBJ1-1, with 9 bases lining up with TRBD1. The CDR3 loop spans 14 amino acids. Germline CDR1 reads LGHNA; CDR2 reads YNFKEQ. The J segment lost 4 bases and the V segment lost 3 bases, leaving 3 bases of the junction unmatched. DNA of the CDR3: TGTGCCAGCAGCCACAGGACAGGGGCCACTGAAGCTTTCTTT. Translation: CASSHRTGATEAFF.

The rearrangement joins TRBV2 to TRBJ1-1, with D possibly matching TRBD1 (6 bases). The CDR3 covers 14 residues. CDR1 is SNHLY and CDR2 is FYNNEI in the germline V gene. Trimming cost V 6 bases and J 4 bases, with 15 bases left between them. This chain's CDR3 is CASRVQGPSTEAFF. In nucleotides, the CDR3 is TGTGCCAGCAGGGTACAGGGTCCAAGCACTGAAGCTTTCTTT.

V and J are TRBV7-2 and TRBJ2-3; no reliable D call. The V gene lost 5 bases and the J gene lost 4 bases, with 10 bases spanning the gap. This CDR3 contains 13 residues. Germline CDR1 reads SGHTA; CDR2 reads FQGNSA. Here the CDR3 reads CASSNPEADTQYF. The CDR3 region has the DNA TGTGCCAGCAGCAACCCGGAAGCAGATACGCAGTATTTT.

This clonotype occurred a few times. The chain links TRBV2 to TRBJ2-3; D not resolved. In germline, CDR1 is SNHLY, CDR2 FYNNEI. V lost 7 bases, J lost 7 bases, and 9 bases lay in between. The CDR3 spans 11 residues. This CDR3 reads CASIWLNTQYF. The DNA for the CDR3 is TGTGCCAGCATCTGGCTCAATACGCAGTATTTT.

This clonotype has only a few counts. This chain joins TRBV2 and TRBJ1-5, with D unclear. V was cut by 3 bases and J by 0 bases, with 0 bases left in between. CDR1 is SNHLY and CDR2 is FYNNEI in the germline V gene. The CDR3 is 12 amino acids. Here the CDR3 reads CASSDSNQPQHF. The CDR3 region has the DNA TGTGCCAGCAGTGATAGCAATCAGCCCCAGCATTTT.

The gene calls are TRBV5-1 and TRBJ2-1; 8 bases are shared with TRBD2. The ends lost 7 bases at V and 7 bases at J; junction bases unmatched: 13. Germline V gene lookup returns CDR1 SGHRS and CDR2 YFSETQ. There are 15 residues in the CDR3. The CDR3 DNA follows: TGCGCCAGCGCCCTTATGATAGCGGGACAAAATGAGCAGTTCTTC. Translating gives CASALMIAGQNEQFF.

The rearrangement uses TRBV6-5 and TRBJ2-2; 9 nucleotides match TRBD1. The ends lost 2 bases at V and 7 bases at J; junction bases unmatched: 5. The CDR3 is 15 residues long. Germline CDR1 MNHEY, CDR2 SVGAGI. This CDR3 reads CASSYDRGGHGELFF. In nucleotides, the CDR3 is TGTGCCAGCAGTTACGACAGGGGGGGGCACGGGGAGCTGTTTTTT.

The gene calls are TRBV18 and TRBJ2-5, with D hard to call. With 2 bases removed from V and 3 bases from J, the gap between germline ends came to 4 bases. Germline values: CDR1 KGHSH, CDR2 LQKENI. The CDR3 is 12 amino acids. CDR3 bases: TGTGCCAGCTCACCAAGCAAAGAGACCCAGTACTTC. Its protein is CASSPSKETQYF.

In its sample, this clonotype was seen a few times. The CDR3 reads CASSVREDGTDTQYF. DNA of the CDR3: TGTGCCAGCAGCGTGCGGGAGGACGGCACAGATACGCAGTATTTT. J is TRBJ2-3 and V is TRBV11-2; 8 bases are shared with TRBD2. The CDR3 is 15 residues long. Germline CDR1 SGHAT, CDR2 FQNNGV. After removal of 5 bases from V and 1 base from J, the junction contained 5 bases not matched to a gene.

This clonotype was detected a few times. The rearrangement uses TRBV7-9 and TRBJ1-6; 7 bases fit TRBD1. The germline CDR1 and CDR2 sequences are SEHNR and FQNEAQ (reference sequence). J gave up 5 bases and V 2 bases, and 3 bases lay outside the gene matches. The CDR3 spans 15 residues. The CDR3 spells CASSLLGTDNSPLHF. The CDR3 nucleotides read TGTGCCAGCAGCTTACTGGGGACAGATAATTCACCCCTCCACTTT.

The gene calls are TRBV18 and TRBJ1-1, with D unclear. Trimming took off 2 bases at V and 1 base at J, with 2 bases between the two ends. This CDR3 comprises 12 residues. Germline V gives CDR1 KGHSH, CDR2 LQKENI. CDR3 nucleotide sequence: TGTGCCAGCTCACCAGGGAACACTGAAGCTTTCTTT. As protein: CASSPGNTEAFF. Full variable domain (remainder filled in from reference TRBV18 and TRBJ1-1): NAGVMQNPRHLVRRRGQEARLRCSPMKGHSHVYWYRQLPEEGLKFMVYLQKENIIDESGMPKERFSAEFPKEGPSILRIQQVVRGDSAAYFCASSPGNTEAFFGQGTRLTVV.

This chain links TRBV7-6 with TRBJ2-7, with 12 bases that match TRBD2. This CDR3 is 20 amino acids long. Trimming took 2 bases from V and 4 from J; bases not matched to a gene: 18. Per the germline V gene, CDR1 is SGHVS and CDR2 is FNYEAQ. Here the CDR3 reads CASSLRGPGQSGTSGYEQYF. The CDR3 nucleotides are TGTGCCAGCAGCTTAAGGGGCCCGGGACAGTCCGGGACTAGCGGGTACGAGCAGTACTTC.

This clonotype has more than one count but fewer than ten. The genes are TRBV20-1 and TRBJ2-3, with TRBD2 identical over 10 bases. V lost 6 bases and J lost 0; bases outside the gene matches: 18. The CDR3 is 19 residues long. Germline CDR1 is DFQATT and CDR2 is SNEGSKA (reference sequence). Here the CDR3 DNA reads TGCAGTGCCCTAGGACTAGCGGAGAACCGAGGAGAGAGCACAGATACGCAGTATTTT. Translated, it gives CSALGLAENRGESTDTQYF.

The chain uses TRBV18 and TRBJ1-4; no reliable D call. The CDR3 has 12 residues. V was shortened by 2 bases and J by 8 bases, with 6 bases between the two germline ends. The V gene's germline CDR1 is KGHSH and CDR2 LQKENI. CDR3 sequence (DNA): TGTGCCAGCTCACCAGGTTCAGAAAAACTGTTTTTT. This sequence encodes CASSPGSEKLFF.

V and J are TRBV3-1 and TRBJ1-1; D is unclear. Germline V gives CDR1 LGHDT, CDR2 YNNKEL (reference sequence). The CDR3 covers 15 residues. The V end lost 4 bases, the J end lost 0 bases, and 12 bases lay between the germline ends. The CDR3, as DNA: TGTGCCAGCAGCCTCGCCCAGCACATGAACACTGAAGCTTTCTTT. It translates to CASSLAQHMNTEAFF.

V usage is TRBV7-9 and J usage is TRBJ1-5; D perhaps matches TRBD1 (6 bases). Germline CDR1 and CDR2: SEHNR and FQNEAQ (reference sequence). The CDR3 spans 16 residues. Trimming shortened V by 4 bases and J by 7 bases, and 20 bases separated the two germline ends. The CDR3 spells CASSSYLQGTGQPQHF. CDR3 sequence (DNA): TGTGCCAGCAGCTCGTACTTACAGGGTACGGGCCAGCCCCAGCATTTT.

The CDR3 is CSARGGWTSGTSYEQYF. CDR3 DNA: TGCAGTGCTAGAGGGGGATGGACTAGCGGGACCTCCTACGAGCAGTACTTC. V and J are TRBV20-1 and TRBJ2-7; the match to TRBD2 covers 12 bases. Germline V CDR1 and CDR2: DFQATT, SNEGSKA (reference sequence). V lost 1 base and J lost 0; bases outside the gene matches: 7. The CDR3 sequence is 17 residues long.

This clonotype was counted only a few times. V and J are TRBV29-1 and TRBJ2-7, with D perhaps matching TRBD1 (6 bases). Trimming shortened V by 4 bases and J by 2 bases, and 15 bases separated the two germline ends. This CDR3 is 14 amino acids long. Germline loops: CDR1 SQVTM, CDR2 ANQGSEA. This chain's CDR3 is CSVAGTTTAYEQYF. The CDR3 coding sequence is TGCAGCGTTGCCGGGACAACAACAGCCTACGAGCAGTACTTC.

This chain links TRBV25-1 with TRBJ1-1; possible D gene TRBD1, 5 bases. V was clipped by 1 base and J by 6 bases, with 15 bases between them. In germline, CDR1 is MGHDK, CDR2 SYGVNS. The CDR3 is 15 amino acids. The DNA for the CDR3 is TGTGCCAGCAGTGAATCGGGGGAAGGAAGGGCTGAAGCTTTCTTT. As protein: CASSESGEGRAEAFF. Drawing the rest from reference TRBV25-1 and TRBJ1-1, the complete variable domain is EADIYQTPRYLVIGTGKKITLECSQTMGHDKMYWYQQDPGMELHLIHYSYGVNSTEKGDLSSESTVSRIRTEHFPLTLESARPSHTSQYLCASSESGEGRAEAFFGQGTRLTVV.

The gene calls are TRBV6-2 or TRBV6-3 and TRBJ2-1; no definite D call. Trimming took 6 bases from V and 8 from J, leaving 20 bases between them. This CDR3 contains 15 residues. Germline lookup yields CDR1 MNHEY and CDR2 SVGEGT. CDR3 nucleotides: TGTGCCAGCAGGCCCCCTAGTCCAAGGACCGATGAGCAGTTCTTC. This encodes CASRPPSPRTDEQFF.